Listed below are T cell receptor beta chains from one sample, sequenced in a study of T and B cells in COVID-19 patients. Via MiXCR, TCRdb re-called the multiplex PCR reads, giving one row per CDR3 protein. The sample carries 6,000 or so distinct CDR3 sequences, roughly 26% recorded once. Sequenced sample: blood. The source is a human donor with active COVID-19. The CDR3 runs from the conserved cysteine through the conserved F or W. A D gene is named only where the DNA matches it firmly. Clone sizes are given selectively: once, few, many, or a class where the clone is expanded.

v_gene: TRBV5-1; j_gene: TRBJ1-3; abundance: -; d_gene: TRBD1; CDR3nt: TGCGCCAGCAGCGTGGGACAGGGCCCTGGAAACACCATATATTTT; CDR3aa: CASSVGQGPGNTIYF
v_gene: TRBV30; j_gene: TRBJ2-7; abundance: medium-sized; d_gene: TRBD1; CDR3nt: TGTGCCTGGGATGAGGGACAGGGGACCTACGAGCAGTACTTC; CDR3aa: CAWDEGQGTYEQYF
v_gene: TRBV11-2; j_gene: TRBJ2-1; abundance: -; d_gene: TRBD1; CDR3nt: TGTGCCAGCAGCGTAACCGGGACAGGGATTAATGAGCAGTTCTTC; CDR3aa: CASSVTGTGINEQFF
v_gene: TRBV6-5; j_gene: TRBJ2-2; abundance: medium-sized; d_gene: TRBD2; CDR3nt: TGTGCCAGCAGACCACCGGGGACTACGAACACCGGGGAGCTGTTTTTT; CDR3aa: CASRPPGTTNTGELFF
v_gene: TRBV5-4; j_gene: TRBJ2-3; abundance: many; d_gene: -; CDR3nt: TGTGCCAGCAGCTCAGACCCGACAGACTTCACAGATACGCAGTATTTT; CDR3aa: CASSSDPTDFTDTQYF
v_gene: TRBV13; j_gene: TRBJ2-1; abundance: medium-sized; d_gene: TRBD1; CDR3nt: TGTGCCAGCAGCTTAGGTCAGGGGGCCAATGAGCAGTTCTTC; CDR3aa: CASSLGQGANEQFF
v_gene: TRBV5-6; j_gene: TRBJ2-7; abundance: -; d_gene: -; CDR3nt: TGTGCCAGCAGCTTTTTGAGCGGTTGGGGATCCGAGCAGTACTTC; CDR3aa: CASSFLSGWGSEQYF
v_gene: TRBV6-5; j_gene: TRBJ2-7; abundance: medium-sized; d_gene: -; CDR3nt: TGTGCCAGCAGCAAACAGGGTGTGGGGTACGAGCAGTACTTC; CDR3aa: CASSKQGVGYEQYF
v_gene: TRBV6-1; j_gene: TRBJ2-2; abundance: medium-sized; d_gene: TRBD1; CDR3nt: TGTGCCAGCAGTGAAAGGGGGGACAGGTTCTACACCGGGGAGCTGTTTTTT; CDR3aa: CASSERGDRFYTGELFF
v_gene: TRBV6-1; j_gene: TRBJ1-5; abundance: -; d_gene: -; CDR3nt: TGTGCCAGCAGTGAAGGGACAGTAAGGGATCGTGGTCAGCCCCAGCATTTT; CDR3aa: CASSEGTVRDRGQPQHF
v_gene: TRBV24-1; j_gene: TRBJ2-2; abundance: few; d_gene: -; CDR3nt: TGTGCCACCAGGGTGTCCGGGGAGCTGTTTTTT; CDR3aa: CATRVSGELFF
v_gene: TRBV19; j_gene: TRBJ1-2; abundance: medium-sized; d_gene: -; CDR3nt: TGTGCCAGTAGTATAGACTCCCAAGACTCTCTCTATGGCTACACCTTC; CDR3aa: CASSIDSQDSLYGYTF
v_gene: TRBV20-1; j_gene: TRBJ2-5; abundance: once; d_gene: TRBD2; CDR3nt: TGCAGTGCTAGAGATCTTAGCGGGGGGGCAGGGACCCAGTACTTC; CDR3aa: CSARDLSGGAGTQYF
v_gene: TRBV5-1; j_gene: TRBJ2-3; abundance: many; d_gene: -; CDR3nt: TGCGCCAGCAGCTTGAGCCAGGGGTCGGCCACAGATACGCAGTATTTT; CDR3aa: CASSLSQGSATDTQYF
v_gene: TRBV6-2/TRBV6-3; j_gene: TRBJ2-3; abundance: -; d_gene: -; CDR3nt: TGTGCCGGCCACCAACAGGGAAACACAGATACGCAGTATTTT; CDR3aa: CAGHQQGNTDTQYF
v_gene: TRBV6-2/TRBV6-3; j_gene: TRBJ1-1; abundance: few; d_gene: TRBD1; CDR3nt: TGTGCCAGCGGAGACGTCGGAGGGGGCTGGACTGAAGCTTTCTTT; CDR3aa: CASGDVGGGWTEAFF
v_gene: TRBV10-3; j_gene: TRBJ2-3; abundance: -; d_gene: TRBD2; CDR3nt: TGTGCCATCAGTACGGGACTAAGCGGGGGCACAGATACGCAGTATTTT; CDR3aa: CAISTGLSGGTDTQYF
v_gene: TRBV7-2; j_gene: TRBJ2-3; abundance: -; d_gene: -; CDR3nt: TGTGCCAGCAGCTTAGAGAGGACAGATACGCAGTATTTT; CDR3aa: CASSLERTDTQYF
v_gene: TRBV12-3/TRBV12-4; j_gene: TRBJ1-1; abundance: -; d_gene: -; CDR3nt: TGTGCCAGCAGACCCAGGGGCCCGATCAGTAAAGCTTTCTTT; CDR3aa: CASRPRGPISKAFF
v_gene: TRBV5-6; j_gene: TRBJ2-3; abundance: medium-sized; d_gene: TRBD1; CDR3nt: TGTGCCAGCGGACAGGGGGCAGATACGCAGTATTTT; CDR3aa: CASGQGADTQYF
v_gene: TRBV7-2; j_gene: TRBJ2-7; abundance: few; d_gene: TRBD2; CDR3nt: TGTGCCAGCAGCTTCGGGACTAACTCCTACGAGCAGTACTTC; CDR3aa: CASSFGTNSYEQYF
v_gene: TRBV20-1; j_gene: TRBJ1-6; abundance: -; d_gene: -; CDR3nt: TGCAGTGCTAGAGACATGGGGGGCGGTTCACCCCTCCACTTT; CDR3aa: CSARDMGGGSPLHF
v_gene: TRBV12-3/TRBV12-4; j_gene: TRBJ2-1; abundance: many; d_gene: -; CDR3nt: TGTGCCAGCAGCCTCAGGGGTGACTACAATGAGCAGTTCTTC; CDR3aa: CASSLRGDYNEQFF
v_gene: TRBV27; j_gene: TRBJ2-6; abundance: medium-sized; d_gene: TRBD1; CDR3nt: TGTGCCAGCAGTCCCCGGACAGGGCGCTCTGGGGCCAACGTCCTGACTTTC; CDR3aa: CASSPRTGRSGANVLTF
v_gene: TRBV11-1; j_gene: TRBJ2-1; abundance: few; d_gene: TRBD2; CDR3nt: TGTGCCAGCAGCTCCCCCCGGTTAGCGGGATACAGCGGTGAGCAGTTCTTC; CDR3aa: CASSSPRLAGYSGEQFF